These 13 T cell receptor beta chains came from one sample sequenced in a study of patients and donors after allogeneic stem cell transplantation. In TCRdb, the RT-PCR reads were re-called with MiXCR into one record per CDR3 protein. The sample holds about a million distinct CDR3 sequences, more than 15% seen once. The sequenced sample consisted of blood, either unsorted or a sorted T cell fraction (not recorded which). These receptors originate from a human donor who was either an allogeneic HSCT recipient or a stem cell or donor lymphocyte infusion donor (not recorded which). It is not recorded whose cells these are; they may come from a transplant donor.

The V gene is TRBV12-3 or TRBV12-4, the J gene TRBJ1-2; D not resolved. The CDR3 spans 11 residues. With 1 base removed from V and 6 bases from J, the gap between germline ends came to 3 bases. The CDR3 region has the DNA TGTGCCAGCAGTTTAGGGCATGGCTACACCTTC. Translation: CASSLGHGYTF.

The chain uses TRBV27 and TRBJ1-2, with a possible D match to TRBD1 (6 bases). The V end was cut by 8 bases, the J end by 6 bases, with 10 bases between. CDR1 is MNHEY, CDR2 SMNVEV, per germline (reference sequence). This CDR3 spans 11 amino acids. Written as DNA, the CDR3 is TGTGCCAGCCGGACAGTTCATGGCTACACCTTC. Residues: CASRTVHGYTF.

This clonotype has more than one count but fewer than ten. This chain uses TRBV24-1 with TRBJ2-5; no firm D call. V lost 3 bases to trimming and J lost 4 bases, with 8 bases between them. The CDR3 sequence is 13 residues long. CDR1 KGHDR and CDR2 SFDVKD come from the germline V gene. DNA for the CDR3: TGTGCCACCAGTGATCCTAACGGAGAGACCCAGTACTTC. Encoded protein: CATSDPNGETQYF.

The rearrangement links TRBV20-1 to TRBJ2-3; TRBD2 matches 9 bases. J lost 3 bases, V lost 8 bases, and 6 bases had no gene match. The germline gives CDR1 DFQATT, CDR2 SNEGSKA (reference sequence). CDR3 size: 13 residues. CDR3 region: CSCDSGSTDTQYF. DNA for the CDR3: TGCAGTTGCGATAGCGGGAGTACAGATACGCAGTATTTT.

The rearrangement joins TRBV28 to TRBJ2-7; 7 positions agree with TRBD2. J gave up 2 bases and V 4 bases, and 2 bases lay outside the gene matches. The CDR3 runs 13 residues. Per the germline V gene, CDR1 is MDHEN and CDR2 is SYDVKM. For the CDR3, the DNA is TGTGCCAGCAGTTCCCTAGCGGCCTACGAGCAGTACTTC. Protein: CASSSLAAYEQYF.

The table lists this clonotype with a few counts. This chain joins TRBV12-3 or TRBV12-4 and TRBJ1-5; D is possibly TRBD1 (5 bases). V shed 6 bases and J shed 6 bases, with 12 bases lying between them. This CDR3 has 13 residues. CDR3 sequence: CASRSGPVQPQHF. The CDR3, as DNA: TGTGCCAGCAGATCAGGGCCGGTTCAGCCCCAGCATTTT.

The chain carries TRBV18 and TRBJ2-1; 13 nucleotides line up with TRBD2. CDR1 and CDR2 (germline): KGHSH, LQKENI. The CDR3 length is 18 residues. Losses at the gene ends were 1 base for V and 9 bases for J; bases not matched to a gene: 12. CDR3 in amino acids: CASSPLPATSGRTGEQFF. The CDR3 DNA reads TGTGCCAGCTCACCACTTCCGGCGACTAGCGGGAGGACTGGTGAGCAGTTCTTC. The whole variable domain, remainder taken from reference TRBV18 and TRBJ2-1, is NAGVMQNPRHLVRRRGQEARLRCSPMKGHSHVYWYRQLPEEGLKFMVYLQKENIIDESGMPKERFSAEFPKEGPSILRIQQVVRGDSAAYFCASSPLPATSGRTGEQFFGPGTRLTVL.

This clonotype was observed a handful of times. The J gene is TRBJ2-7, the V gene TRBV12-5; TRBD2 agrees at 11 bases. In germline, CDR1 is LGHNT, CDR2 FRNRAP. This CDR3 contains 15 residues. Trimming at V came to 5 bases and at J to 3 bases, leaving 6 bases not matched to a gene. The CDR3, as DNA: TGTGCTAGTGGTCTCCTAGCGGGAGGCTTCTACGAGCAGTACTTC. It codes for CASGLLAGGFYEQYF.

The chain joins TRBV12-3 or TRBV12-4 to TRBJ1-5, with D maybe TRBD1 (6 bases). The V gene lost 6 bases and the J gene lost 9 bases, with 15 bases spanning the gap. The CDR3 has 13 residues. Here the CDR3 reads CASRPLRGAPQHF. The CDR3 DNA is TGTGCCAGCAGACCCCTCAGGGGCGCGCCCCAGCATTTT.

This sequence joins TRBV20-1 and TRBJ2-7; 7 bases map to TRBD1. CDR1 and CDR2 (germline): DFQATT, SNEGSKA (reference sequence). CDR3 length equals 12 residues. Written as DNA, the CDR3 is TGCAGCGCACAGGGACAGCTTAACGAGCAGTACTTC. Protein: CSAQGQLNEQYF.

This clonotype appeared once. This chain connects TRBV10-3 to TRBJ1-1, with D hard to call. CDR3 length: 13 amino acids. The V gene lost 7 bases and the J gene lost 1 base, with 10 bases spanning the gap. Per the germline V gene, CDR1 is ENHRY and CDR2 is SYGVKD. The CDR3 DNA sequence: TGTGCCATCACCCCGGACGGGAACACTGAAGCTTTCTTT. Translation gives CAITPDGNTEAFF.

CDR3 coding DNA: TGTGCCATCAGTGAGTCGACTTCGGACAGCTACACCTTC. Translated, it gives CAISESTSDSYTF. The chain joins TRBV10-3 to TRBJ1-2; possible D gene TRBD1, 5 bases. This CDR3 comprises 13 residues. CDR1 and CDR2 from the germline V gene are ENHRY and SYGVKD. The ends were cut back, 0 bases at V and 9 bases at J, with 11 bases in the middle.

The CDR3 DNA is TGTGCTAGTGGTTTGTCTCTAGCCTACAATGAGCAGTTCTTC. Amino acids: CASGLSLAYNEQFF. The chain uses TRBV12-5 and TRBJ2-1, with D uncertain. The CDR3 contains 14 residues. Trimming removed 2 bases at V and 2 bases at J, with 7 bases between. CDR1 is LGHNT and CDR2 is FRNRAP in the germline V gene.